This TCR beta chain was identified during a study of tumor-infiltrating lymphocytes in primary liver carcinoma. In the case of this clonotype: The antigen is undetermined. Just one base apart from a much larger clone, this may be a read error.

It was from approximately 22-30 mg of unsorted bulk tissue that RNA and DNA were co-extracted. Patients' primary liver carcinoma was surgically resected. Chronic HBV infection was present in the patients, who were treatment-naive. Each tumor was sampled at four poles and its centre. Between the trimmed V and J ends, which lost 2 bases and 8 bases, there was a span of 12 bases. CDR3 length: 13 residues. Germline V gene data show CDR1 as MNHNS and CDR2 as SASEGT. Study-wide results and limits: Merely some 8-25% of top clones spanned all five tumor regions.

Production of TCR beta cDNA used around 500 ng total RNA together with a constant-region primer. Libraries of TCR beta came from three nested multiplex PCR rounds with slightly modified ARM-PCR. The opening two PCR rounds, around 10 cycles each, paired TRBV1-TRBV30 forward primers with a C-beta reverse primer. TCRdb re-called the multiplex PCR reads through MiXCR, storing one row per CDR3 protein. The sample holds more than 95,000 distinct CDR3 sequences; 64% are singletons and the top ten take 7.5% to 8.5%. The chain carries TRBV6-1 and TRBJ1-2; D ambiguous. The sample taken for sequencing was liver tumor tissue from sampling region 3. Noted subset: tumor region T3, left-lateral pole. This sequence originates from a woman aged 55-69 years with primary liver carcinoma and hepatitis B virus infection. The CDR3 coding sequence is TGTGCCAGCAGTGAAAGAGGGCCTTACGGCTACACCTTC. Its translation is CASSERGPYGYTF.